This entry lists 32 T cell receptor beta chains sequenced from one sample in a study of blood T cell repertoires in COVID-19 (dated by TCRdb to between 2020 and 2021). Libraries were prepared through the immunoSEQ multiplex PCR assay. Sourced from immuneACCESS, this table was stored by TCRdb with only in-frame sequences that have V and J called. A share of the clones is absent; for the studies checked, an unresolved V gene accounts for under half, and the remainder has no known explanation. The sample contains roughly 180,000 clones, roughly four fifths of them found a single time. Jointly, the top ten make up more than 5.5% of the sample. The sequenced sample was peripheral blood. All receptors come from a human donor in a cohort sampled during active COVID-19.

The chain recombines TRBV5-1 with TRBJ2-3; D gene uncertain. This CDR3 contains 15 residues. Per germline, CDR1 SGHRS and CDR2 YFSETQ. Trimming removed 0 bases from V and 5 bases from J, with 13 bases in between. CDR3 DNA: TGCGCCAGCAGCTTGGAATCTAGAATGATAGATACGCAGTATTTT. It codes for CASSLESRMIDTQYF.

This chain uses TRBV9 with TRBJ1-1, with TRBD1 as a possible D gene (6 bases). In germline, CDR1 is SGDLS, CDR2 YYNGEE. V was cut by 4 bases and J by 6 bases, with 10 bases left in between. The CDR3 loop spans 12 amino acids. DNA for the CDR3: TGTGCCAGCAGCCCACAGGGAGCTGAAGCTTTCTTT. It is translated as CASSPQGAEAFF.

This sequence joins TRBV19 and TRBJ1-5, with a possible D match to TRBD1 (5 bases). The length of the CDR3 is 16 residues. CDR1 is LNHDA and CDR2 is SQIVND in the germline V gene (reference sequence). V gave up 2 bases and J gave up 1 base, with 12 bases separating them. The chain's CDR3 is CASSISPGQSNQPQHF. The CDR3, as DNA: TGTGCCAGTAGTATATCACCAGGGCAGAGCAATCAGCCCCAGCATTTT. Full variable domain (missing parts from reference TRBV19 and TRBJ1-5): DGGITQSPKYLFRKEGQNVTLSCEQNLNHDAMYWYRQDPGQGLRLIYYSQIVNDFQKGDIAEGYSVSREKKESFPLTVTSAQKNPTAFYLCASSISPGQSNQPQHFGDGTRLSIL.

The J gene is TRBJ1-2, the V gene TRBV27; 7 positions match TRBD1. Trimming took 6 bases from V and 8 from J; bases not matched to a gene: 15. CDR1 and CDR2 from the germline V gene are MNHEY and SMNVEV (reference sequence). The CDR3 spans 15 residues. The CDR3 DNA follows: TGTGCCAGCAGCCGGGGGGGGGACAGAGGAAGAGGCTACACCTTC. It translates to CASSRGGDRGRGYTF.

Concerning this clone itself: Different DNA sequences within this sample yield the same CDR3. The chain couples TRBV10-1 to TRBJ2-3, with unresolved D. V was cut by 4 bases and J by 6 bases, with 8 bases left in between. The CDR3 is made up of 12 amino acids. The germline V gene encodes CDR1 WNHNN and CDR2 SYGVQD (reference sequence). The DNA of the CDR3 is TGCGCCAGCAGTGTGACGGGTGATACGCAGTATTTT. Its translation: CASSVTGDTQYF.

The chain couples TRBV6-2 or TRBV6-3 to TRBJ2-7, with D maybe TRBD1 (6 bases). CDR1 and CDR2 from the germline V gene are MNHEY and SVGEGT. V gave up 5 bases and J gave up 6 bases, with 20 bases separating them. There are 15 residues in the CDR3. The CDR3 spells CASSRDPLMGAEQYF. The CDR3 bases are TGTGCCAGCAGTCGGGACCCTCTCATGGGGGCCGAGCAGTACTTC.

The chain carries TRBV5-8 and TRBJ1-2, with 8 bases fitting TRBD1. V lost 4 bases and J lost 4; bases outside the gene matches: 3. The CDR3 is 13 amino acids. In germline, CDR1 is SGHTS, CDR2 YDEGEE. In DNA form, the CDR3 reads TGTGCCAGCAGCCAAACAGGGGGCTATGGCTACACCTTC. Its protein product is CASSQTGGYGYTF.

CDR3 protein: CASSHADRGPYEQYF. The DNA for the CDR3 is TGTGCCAGTAGCCACGCGGACAGGGGCCCGTACGAGCAGTACTTC. The rearrangement joins TRBV19 to TRBJ2-7, with 9 bases matching TRBD1. From germline, CDR1 is LNHDA and CDR2 SQIVND (reference sequence). V was clipped by 6 bases and J by 4 bases; unmatched bases: 10. The CDR3 runs to 15 residues. The whole variable domain, remainder taken from reference TRBV19 and TRBJ2-7, is DGGITQSPKYLFRKEGQNVTLSCEQNLNHDAMYWYRQDPGQGLRLIYYSQIVNDFQKGDIAEGYSVSREKKESFPLTVTSAQKNPTAFYLCASSHADRGPYEQYFGPGTRLTVT.

This clone occurred many times. V usage is TRBV9 and J usage is TRBJ2-3; 8 bases line up with TRBD1. Germline loops: CDR1 SGDLS, CDR2 YYNGEE. This CDR3 spans 13 amino acids. V was pared by 5 bases and J by 4 bases, with 3 bases of the junction left unmatched. The CDR3 loop is CASSRQGPDTQYF. In DNA, the CDR3 is TGTGCCAGCAGTAGACAGGGGCCAGATACGCAGTATTTT.

This chain links TRBV27 with TRBJ1-2, with D possibly TRBD1 on 6 matching bases. CDR1 is MNHEY, CDR2 SMNVEV, per germline (reference sequence). Trimming stripped 2 bases from V and 2 bases from J, with 12 bases between. This CDR3 comprises 15 residues. The CDR3 region is CASSLSPTGNYGYTF. CDR3 coding DNA: TGTGCCAGCAGTTTAAGCCCGACAGGAAACTATGGCTACACCTTC.

This clone was seen just once. The genes are TRBV19 and TRBJ1-2; a possible D gene is TRBD1 (6 bases). Germline values: CDR1 LNHDA, CDR2 SQIVND (reference sequence). Trimming stripped 5 bases from V and 5 bases from J, with 12 bases between. The CDR3 consists of 13 residues. CDR3 sequence (DNA): TGTGCCAGTAGTGTCCAGGGGATTTATGGCTACACCTTC. Protein: CASSVQGIYGYTF.

The V call is TRBV6-5, the J call TRBJ2-3; 8 nucleotides match TRBD2. The CDR3 loop spans 13 amino acids. Germline V gene sequence: CDR1 MNHEY, CDR2 SVGAGI. Losses at the gene ends were 11 bases for V and 3 bases for J; bases not matched to a gene: 7. The CDR3 spells CAVKRGRTDTQYF. CDR3 nucleotides: TGTGCCGTCAAGCGGGGGAGAACAGATACGCAGTATTTT.

This clone was recorded a few times. This sequence joins TRBV2 and TRBJ1-5; weak D call: TRBD1 (6 bases). The germline CDR1 and CDR2 sequences are SNHLY and FYNNEI. This CDR3 is 12 amino acids long. V was trimmed by 3 bases and J by 11 bases, leaving 11 bases between them. The CDR3 sequence is CASSEFEGAQHF. The CDR3 DNA follows: TGTGCCAGCAGTGAGTTCGAGGGGGCCCAGCATTTT. The variable domain in full, completed from reference TRBV2 and TRBJ1-5, reads EPEVTQTPSHQVTQMGQEVILRCVPISNHLYFYWYRQILGQKVEFLVSFYNNEISEKSEIFDDQFSVERPDGSNFTLKIRSTKLEDSAMYFCASSEFEGAQHFGDGTRLSIL.

V is TRBV7-9 and J is TRBJ2-2; a possible D gene is TRBD1 (5 bases). This CDR3 contains 15 residues. V lost 5 bases to trimming and J lost 0 bases, with 10 bases between them. Germline CDR1 reads SEHNR; CDR2 reads FQNEAQ (reference sequence). CDR3 residues: CASSKGISNTGELFF. In nucleotides, the CDR3 is TGTGCCAGCAGCAAGGGGATTTCGAACACCGGGGAGCTGTTTTTT. The whole variable domain, remainder taken from reference TRBV7-9 and TRBJ2-2, is DTGVSQNPRHKITKRGQNVTFRCDPISEHNRLYWYRQTLGQGPEFLTYFQNEAQLEKSRLLSDRFSAERPKGSFSTLEIQRTEQGDSAMYLCASSKGISNTGELFFGEGSRLTVL.

The rearrangement links TRBV2 to TRBJ2-3; 11 bases are shared with TRBD2. CDR1 and CDR2 (germline): SNHLY, FYNNEI. J lost 4 bases, V lost 6 bases, and 9 bases had no gene match. This CDR3 spans 16 amino acids. CDR3 region: CASRVSGGARADTQYF. The CDR3 coding sequence is TGTGCCAGCAGGGTTAGCGGGGGGGCCCGTGCAGATACGCAGTATTTT.

This chain connects TRBV7-9 to TRBJ1-1, with TRBD1 identical over 8 bases. The CDR3 consists of 14 residues. CDR1 SEHNR and CDR2 FQNEAQ come from the germline V gene (reference sequence). V dropped 3 bases and J dropped 3; count of bases not matched to a gene: 3. The CDR3 loop is CASSFGQGDTEAFF. The CDR3 DNA follows: TGTGCCAGCAGCTTTGGACAGGGTGACACTGAAGCTTTCTTT.

The J gene is TRBJ2-5, the V gene TRBV6-6; a possible D gene is TRBD2 (5 bases). V was shortened by 11 bases and J by 0 bases, with 10 bases between the two germline ends. CDR1 and CDR2 from the germline V gene are MNHNY and SVGAGI (reference sequence). This CDR3 is 12 amino acids long. The CDR3 sequence: CAVAGDQETQYF. In nucleotides, the CDR3 is TGTGCCGTGGCGGGTGACCAAGAGACCCAGTACTTC.

This sequence joins TRBV7-9 and TRBJ2-2; D gene uncertain. Germline CDR1 and CDR2: SEHNR and FQNEAQ (reference sequence). This CDR3 is 14 amino acids long. Trimming shortened V by 1 base and J by 0 bases, and 3 bases separated the two germline ends. The CDR3 DNA reads as TGTGCCAGCAGCTTAGAGCCGAACACCGGGGAGCTGTTTTTT. It translates to CASSLEPNTGELFF.

The rearrangement links TRBV12-5 to TRBJ2-1; 8 bases are a match to TRBD1. Trimming at V came to 4 bases and at J to 4 bases, leaving 3 bases not matched to a gene. The CDR3 contains 14 residues. From germline, CDR1 is LGHNT and CDR2 FRNRAP. The CDR3 DNA follows: TGTGCTAGTGGTTCCGGGACAGGTTACAATGAGCAGTTCTTC. Amino acids: CASGSGTGYNEQFF.

This rearrangement joins TRBV4-1 to TRBJ1-5, with 7 bases aligning to TRBD1. Germline-derived CDR1 and CDR2 are MGHRA and YSYEKL. The trim removed 0 bases at V and 5 bases at J, leaving 10 bases unmatched. The CDR3 is 17 amino acids. The CDR3 reads CASSQERLHRGDQPQHF. The CDR3 DNA follows: TGCGCCAGCAGCCAAGAAAGGCTTCACAGGGGAGATCAGCCCCAGCATTTT.

In this sample, this clone turned up a few times. J is TRBJ1-1 and V is TRBV5-1; 8 bases align to TRBD1. The CDR3 totals 15 residues. The V segment lost 1 base and the J segment 4 bases; nucleotides outside the gene matches: 6. CDR1 is SGHRS and CDR2 is YFSETQ in the germline V gene. The CDR3 region is CASSLYRGTGTEAFF. CDR3 in DNA: TGCGCCAGCAGCTTGTACAGGGGGACGGGCACTGAAGCTTTCTTT.

The chain uses TRBV7-2 and TRBJ1-1, with a tentative D call TRBD1 (5 bases). The germline gives CDR1 SGHTA, CDR2 FQGNSA. V was cut by 1 base and J by 4 bases, with 10 bases left in between. The CDR3 totals 14 residues. This chain's CDR3 is CASSLEEGTTEAFF. Written as DNA, the CDR3 is TGTGCCAGCAGCTTAGAGGAGGGGACCACTGAAGCTTTCTTT.

The gene calls are TRBV30 and TRBJ1-4; D remains unclear. CDR1 is GTSNPN and CDR2 is SVGIG in the germline V gene (reference sequence). The CDR3 spans 12 residues. V lost 3 bases to trimming and J lost 12 bases, with 14 bases between them. CDR3 loop: CAWRDLYGELFF. The CDR3 nucleotides read TGTGCCTGGAGGGACCTATACGGGGAACTGTTTTTT.

This clone has only one observation. The chain has TRBV5-4 and TRBJ1-6; possible D gene TRBD1, 5 bases. Trimming left V 2 bases short and J 0 bases short, with 18 bases between. Germline V gene data show CDR1 as SGHNT and CDR2 as YYREEE (reference sequence). The CDR3 spans 19 residues. The CDR3 coding sequence is TGTGCCAGCAGCTTTACTCCGGGACTCTCCACCTCCTATAATTCACCCCTCCACTTT. Translating gives CASSFTPGLSTSYNSPLHF.

The CDR3 sequence is CASSQPTGQGLDIQYF. CDR3 in DNA: TGCGCCAGCAGCCAACCAACTGGGCAGGGATTGGACATTCAGTACTTC. The chain employs TRBV4-1 and TRBJ2-4; D might be TRBD1 (5 bases). The V end lost 2 bases, the J end lost 8 bases, and 19 bases lay between the germline ends. The CDR3 consists of 16 residues. Germline V gives CDR1 MGHRA, CDR2 YSYEKL.

The rearrangement links TRBV6-5 to TRBJ2-7, with D perhaps TRBD2 (5 bases). Germline CDR1 is MNHEY and CDR2 is SVGAGI. Between the trimmed V and J ends, which lost 7 bases and 4 bases, there was a span of 14 bases. The CDR3 is 13 residues long. The DNA for the CDR3 is TGTGCCAGCACACGGGGTCCCAATTACGAGCAGTACTTC. This sequence encodes CASTRGPNYEQYF.

The chain recombines TRBV15 with TRBJ1-2; 8 bases match TRBD1. Germline CDR1 is LNHNV and CDR2 is YYDKDF (reference sequence). The V gene end was trimmed by 4 bases and the J gene end by 7 bases; junction bases not matched to a gene: 8. CDR3 length: 14 amino acids. CDR3 bases: TGTGCCACCAGCAACAGGGGGGAGGATGGTGGCTACACCTTC. Translated, it gives CATSNRGEDGGYTF.

The chain couples TRBV13 to TRBJ1-2; D is perhaps TRBD1 (5 bases). Germline CDR1 is PRHDT and CDR2 is FYEKMQ (reference sequence). The CDR3 is made up of 16 amino acids. Trimming removed 0 bases from V and 4 bases from J, with 15 bases in between. Here the CDR3 DNA reads TGTGCCAGCAGCTTAGGCCGGCAGGGAAGGGCCTATGGCTACACCTTC. It translates to CASSLGRQGRAYGYTF.

In its sample, this clone was seen a few times. The CDR3 here is CASRQQGAGNYGYTF. CDR3 nucleotides: TGTGCCAGCAGGCAACAGGGGGCTGGTAACTATGGCTACACCTTC. This rearrangement joins TRBV2 to TRBJ1-2; the match to TRBD1 covers 9 bases. Looked up from germline, CDR1 is SNHLY and CDR2 is FYNNEI. The CDR3 spans 15 residues. V lost 6 bases, J lost 1 base, and 6 bases stayed unmatched.

The chain has TRBV6-6 and TRBJ2-1; D possibly corresponds to TRBD2 (6 bases). Germline values: CDR1 MNHNY, CDR2 SVGAGI (reference sequence). V shed 2 bases and J shed 10 bases, with 15 bases lying between them. The CDR3 is 14 residues long. CDR3 in amino acids: CASSYGGRRDEQFF. Written as DNA, the CDR3 is TGTGCCAGCAGTTACGGGGGTCGGCGGGACGAGCAGTTCTTC.

The rearrangement uses TRBV7-2 and TRBJ2-5; 9 bases agree with TRBD2. The CDR3 totals 15 residues. Germline V gene data show CDR1 as SGHTA and CDR2 as FQGNSA. V trimming: 5 bases; J trimming: 4 bases; junction bases outside the gene matches: 8. The CDR3 region is CASSLQVSGGETQYF. CDR3 DNA: TGTGCCAGCAGCCTCCAGGTTAGCGGGGGAGAGACCCAGTACTTC.

Concerning this clone: The junction does not match germline at one end; this may be a read error. This CDR3 is CATSNSPGNTIYF. The CDR3 bases are TGTGCCACCAGCAACAGCCCTGGGAACACCATATATTTT. The chain has TRBV15 and TRBJ1-3; no definite D call. In germline, CDR1 is LNHNV, CDR2 YYDKDF (reference sequence). The CDR3 is 13 residues long. Using reference TRBV15 and TRBJ1-3 for the parts outside the CDR3, the full variable domain is DAMVIQNPRYQVTQFGKPVTLSCSQTLNHNVMYWYQQKSSQAPKLLFHYYDKDFNNEADTPDNFQSRRPNTSFCFLDIRSPGLGDTAMYLCATSNSPGNTIYFGEGSWLTVV.